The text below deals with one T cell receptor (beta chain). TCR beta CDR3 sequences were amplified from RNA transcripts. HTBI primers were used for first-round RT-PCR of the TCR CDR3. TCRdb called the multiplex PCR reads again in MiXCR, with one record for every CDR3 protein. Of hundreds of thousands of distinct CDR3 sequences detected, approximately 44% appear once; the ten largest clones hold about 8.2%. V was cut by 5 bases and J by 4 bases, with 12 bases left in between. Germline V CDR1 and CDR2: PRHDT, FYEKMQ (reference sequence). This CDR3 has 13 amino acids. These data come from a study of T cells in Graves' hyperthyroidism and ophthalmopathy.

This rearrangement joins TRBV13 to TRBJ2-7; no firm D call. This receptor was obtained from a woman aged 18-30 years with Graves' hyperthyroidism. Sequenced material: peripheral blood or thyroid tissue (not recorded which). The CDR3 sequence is CASSQDTQYEQYF. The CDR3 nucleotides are TGTGCCAGCAGCCAAGACACTCAATACGAGCAGTACTTC.